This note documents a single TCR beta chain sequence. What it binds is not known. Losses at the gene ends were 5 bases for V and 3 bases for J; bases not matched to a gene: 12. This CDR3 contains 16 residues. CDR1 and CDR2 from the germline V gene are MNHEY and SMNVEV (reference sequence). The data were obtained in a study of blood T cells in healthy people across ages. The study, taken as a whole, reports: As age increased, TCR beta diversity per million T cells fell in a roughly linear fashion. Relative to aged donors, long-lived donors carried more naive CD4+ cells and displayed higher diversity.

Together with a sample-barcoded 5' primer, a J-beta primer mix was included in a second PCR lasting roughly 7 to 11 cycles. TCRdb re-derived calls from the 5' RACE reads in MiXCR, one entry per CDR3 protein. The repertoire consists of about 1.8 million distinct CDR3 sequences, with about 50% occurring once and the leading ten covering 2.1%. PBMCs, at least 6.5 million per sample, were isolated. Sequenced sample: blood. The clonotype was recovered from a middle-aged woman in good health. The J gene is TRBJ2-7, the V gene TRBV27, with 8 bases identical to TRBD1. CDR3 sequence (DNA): TGTGCCAGCAGTCTTTCTGCGGACAGGGTTTTCTACGAGCAGTACTTC. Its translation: CASSLSADRVFYEQYF.